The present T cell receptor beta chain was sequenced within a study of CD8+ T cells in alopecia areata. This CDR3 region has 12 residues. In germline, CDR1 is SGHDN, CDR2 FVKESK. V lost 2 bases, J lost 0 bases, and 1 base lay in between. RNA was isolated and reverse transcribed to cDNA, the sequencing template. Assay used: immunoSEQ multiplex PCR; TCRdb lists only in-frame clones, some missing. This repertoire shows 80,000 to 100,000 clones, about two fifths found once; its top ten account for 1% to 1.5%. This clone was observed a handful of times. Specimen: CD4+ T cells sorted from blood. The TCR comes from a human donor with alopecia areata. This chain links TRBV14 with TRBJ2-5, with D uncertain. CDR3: CASSQYQETQYF. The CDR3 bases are TGTGCCAGCAGCCAATACCAAGAGACCCAGTACTTC.